Presented here are 9 T cell receptor beta chains from one specimen sequenced in a study of blood T cells in healthy people across ages. Sample-barcoded 5' priming and a J-beta primer mix drove a second PCR of about 7 to 11 cycles. TCRdb used MiXCR to reprocess the 5' RACE reads, holding one entry per CDR3 protein. This table has about 1,400,000 distinct CDR3 sequences, roughly 64% appearing once. The sequenced sample was blood. These receptors all come from a man aged 18 to 35 in good health.

There are a few counts of this clonotype. The chain links TRBV7-9 to TRBJ1-2; no clear D. Germline CDR1 is SEHNR and CDR2 is FQNEAQ (reference sequence). The CDR3 loop spans 12 amino acids. The V and J ends lost 5 bases and 6 bases respectively, with 10 bases between them. The CDR3 nucleotides are TGTGCCAGCAGCCCATTATTTCATGGCTACACCTTC. Amino acid sequence: CASSPLFHGYTF.

Only a few counts were recorded for this clonotype. This chain uses TRBV28 with TRBJ2-5; unclear D gene. Germline V gives CDR1 MDHEN, CDR2 SYDVKM. V gave up 2 bases and J gave up 4 bases, with 14 bases separating them. The CDR3 has 15 residues. CDR3 protein: CASSLGFTSVETQYF. CDR3 in DNA: TGTGCCAGCAGTTTAGGTTTCACTTCTGTAGAGACCCAGTACTTC. Using reference TRBV28 and TRBJ2-5 for the parts outside the CDR3, the full variable domain is DVKVTQSSRYLVKRTGEKVFLECVQDMDHENMFWYRQDPGLGLRLIYFSYDVKMKEKGDIPEGYSVSREKKERFSLILESASTNQTSMYLCASSLGFTSVETQYFGPGTRLLVL.

The rearrangement links TRBV4-1 to TRBJ2-1; possibly TRBD1 or TRBD2 for D (6 bases each). The CDR3 is 20 amino acids. Trimming removed 2 bases at V and 0 bases at J, with 23 bases between. From germline, CDR1 is MGHRA and CDR2 YSYEKL. CDR3 protein: CASSQSQSEGGPPSYNEQFF. Written as DNA, the CDR3 is TGCGCCAGCAGCCAATCCCAAAGTGAGGGGGGCCCCCCCTCCTACAATGAGCAGTTCTTC.

The chain links TRBV5-1 to TRBJ2-4; D perhaps matches TRBD2 (6 bases). Germline CDR1 SGHRS, CDR2 YFSETQ. V was shortened by 4 bases and J by 2 bases, with 16 bases between the two germline ends. There are 16 residues in the CDR3. The CDR3 loop reads CASSTAGIGTKNIQYF. In nucleotides, the CDR3 is TGCGCCAGCAGCACCGCGGGGATCGGTACCAAAAACATTCAGTACTTC.

The chain employs TRBV7-6 and TRBJ2-1, with 8 bases matching TRBD2. With V trimmed by 6 bases and J by 5 bases, 9 bases remained unmatched. CDR1 and CDR2 (germline): SGHVS, FNYEAQ. This CDR3 contains 15 residues. The CDR3 DNA is TGTGCCAGCAGAAAGGAAGCGGGGGCCCACAATGAGCAGTTCTTC. Translated: CASRKEAGAHNEQFF.

J is TRBJ1-5 and V is TRBV4-1; TRBD1 might be the D (6 bases). Germline lookup yields CDR1 MGHRA and CDR2 YSYEKL. Trimming removed 1 base at V and 7 bases at J, with 11 bases between. CDR3 size: 14 residues. The CDR3 region has the DNA TGCGCCAGCAGCCAAGTGAGGGGGAGGCAGCCCCAGCATTTT. Translated, it gives CASSQVRGRQPQHF.

The chain employs TRBV5-1 and TRBJ2-5; D is uncertain. CDR1 and CDR2 from the germline V gene are SGHRS and YFSETQ. The CDR3 consists of 14 residues. Trimming stripped 2 bases from V and 2 bases from J, with 10 bases between. CDR3 protein: CASSLTHVQETQYF. As DNA, the CDR3 is TGCGCCAGCAGCTTAACCCATGTACAAGAGACCCAGTACTTC.

V is TRBV10-3 and J is TRBJ2-7; 7 bases match TRBD2. CDR1 is ENHRY and CDR2 is SYGVKD in the germline V gene. The trim removed 5 bases at V and 1 base at J, leaving 8 bases unmatched. This CDR3 region has 15 residues. The CDR3 region is CAISSRGDVSYEQYF. As DNA, the CDR3 is TGTGCCATCAGTTCCCGGGGGGACGTGTCCTACGAGCAGTACTTC.

This clonotype was counted a few times. The rearrangement joins TRBV7-9 to TRBJ2-7, with 8 bases that match TRBD1. Germline V gives CDR1 SEHNR, CDR2 FQNEAQ (reference sequence). The junction had 3 bases not matched to a gene; V was cut back by 5 bases and J by 3 bases. This CDR3 is 13 amino acids long. The CDR3 loop is CASSATGDYEQYF. The DNA of the CDR3 is TGTGCCAGCAGCGCGACAGGGGACTACGAGCAGTACTTC.